This passage covers 15 T cell receptor beta chains from one sample sequenced in a study of OX40 agonist ivuxolimab in advanced cancers. TCRdb's table, derived via immunoSEQ multiplex PCR, lists solely in-frame clones and lacks some. The table records fewer than 90,000 clones, more than 75% of them present only once. The sample in question was CD4+ or CD8+ T cells sorted from blood, obtained in a trial of the OX40 agonist ivuxolimab. The receptors derive from an adult with an advanced solid tumor such as melanoma, head and neck, liver or kidney cancer.

The J gene is TRBJ2-5, the V gene TRBV28; D possibly corresponds to TRBD1 (5 bases). CDR1 and CDR2 (germline): MDHEN, SYDVKM. The CDR3 has 12 residues. The V and J ends lost 8 bases and 5 bases respectively, with 12 bases between them. The DNA for the CDR3 is TGTGCCAGCGTTACCCAGGGTGAGACCCAGTACTTC. It codes for CASVTQGETQYF.

The chain carries TRBV7-9 and TRBJ2-1; tentatively, D is TRBD2 (5 bases). Trimming cost V 5 bases and J 3 bases, with 11 bases left between them. From germline, CDR1 is SEHNR and CDR2 FQNEAQ (reference sequence). This CDR3 is built from 14 residues. The CDR3 region has the DNA TGTGCCAGCAGCCCGGCCGGGGACTACAATGAGCAGTTCTTC. It encodes CASSPAGDYNEQFF.

This chain links TRBV5-1 with TRBJ2-5; 10 bases are shared with TRBD1. This CDR3 comprises 16 residues. V lost 3 bases, J lost 5 bases, and 10 bases stayed unmatched. CDR1 is SGHRS and CDR2 is YFSETQ in the germline V gene. The CDR3 region has the DNA TGCGCCAGCAGCTACCTATTGACAGGGGGCGGTGAGACCCAGTACTTC. It codes for CASSYLLTGGGETQYF.

The genes are TRBV4-1 and TRBJ1-3; TRBD1 is a possible D gene (5 bases). Germline CDR1 MGHRA, CDR2 YSYEKL. The V end lost 3 bases, the J end lost 2 bases, and 20 bases lay between the germline ends. This CDR3 spans 18 amino acids. In DNA form, the CDR3 reads TGCGCCAGCAGCCAGGGTATCCTCAGGGCCATTACTGGAAACACCATATATTTT. It specifies CASSQGILRAITGNTIYF.

The chain combines TRBV7-2 with TRBJ2-3; D remains unclear. The CDR3 totals 14 residues. Germline V gives CDR1 SGHTA, CDR2 FQGNSA. Trimming pared 1 base from V and 0 bases from J, leaving 5 bases between. The CDR3 loop is CASSLGPSTDTQYF. CDR3 coding DNA: TGTGCCAGCAGCTTAGGGCCTAGCACAGATACGCAGTATTTT.

This CDR3 is CASSLGGSTPQKTQYF. In DNA form, the CDR3 reads TGTGCCAGCAGCTTAGGAGGAAGCACCCCGCAAAAGACCCAGTACTTC. This chain joins TRBV11-2 and TRBJ2-5; D is undetermined. Germline CDR1 and CDR2: SGHAT and FQNNGV. V was pared by 1 base and J by 6 bases, with 18 bases between. The CDR3 is 16 residues long.

The V and J genes are TRBV10-3 and TRBJ1-1, with D possibly TRBD1 on 5 matching bases. V lost 9 bases and J lost 3, with 14 bases in between. CDR1 and CDR2 from the germline V gene are ENHRY and SYGVKD. The CDR3 has 13 residues. The CDR3: CAIGRGADTEAFF. The CDR3 DNA follows: TGTGCCATAGGGAGAGGGGCCGACACTGAAGCTTTCTTT.

Written as DNA, the CDR3 is TGTGCCAGCAGCCAAGCCAGCGGGGGTGTGGAGACCCAGTACTTC. This codes for CASSQASGGVETQYF. The chain joins TRBV4-2 to TRBJ2-5; 8 bases map to TRBD2. After removal of 1 base from V and 5 bases from J, the junction contained 6 bases not matched to a gene. The CDR3 loop spans 15 amino acids. Germline V gene lookup returns CDR1 LGHNA and CDR2 YNFKEQ.

CDR3 in amino acids: CASSKGSPGANVLTF. Here the CDR3 DNA reads TGTGCCAGCAGTAAAGGCAGCCCTGGGGCCAACGTCCTGACTTTC. The V and J genes are TRBV11-1 and TRBJ2-6; unclear D gene. CDR1 is SGHAT, CDR2 FQDESV, per germline (reference sequence). V lost 6 bases to trimming and J lost 2 bases, with 11 bases between them. The CDR3 sequence is 15 residues long.

The V and J genes are TRBV28 and TRBJ1-2; no clear D. The CDR3 runs to 14 residues. The germline V gene encodes CDR1 MDHEN and CDR2 SYDVKM. Trimming stripped 4 bases from V and 8 bases from J, with 17 bases between. CDR3 protein: CASSSPEGLRGYTF. The DNA for the CDR3 is TGTGCCAGCAGTTCCCCAGAAGGGCTGCGGGGCTACACCTTC.

This chain links TRBV7-9 with TRBJ2-3; 9 nucleotides agree with TRBD2. Germline V lookup: CDR1 SEHNR, CDR2 FQNEAQ (reference sequence). J was trimmed by 4 bases and V by 5 bases; bases with no gene match: 4. This CDR3 has 14 amino acids. CDR3 protein: CASSKAGGSDTQYF. The CDR3 nucleotides read TGTGCCAGCAGCAAAGCGGGGGGCTCAGATACGCAGTATTTT.

This chain connects TRBV5-1 to TRBJ2-3; no definite D call. CDR1 is SGHRS, CDR2 YFSETQ, per germline. V was shortened by 0 bases and J by 1 base, with 12 bases between the two germline ends. The CDR3 is 16 amino acids. CDR3 protein: CASSLDSFGGTDTQYF. The CDR3 bases are TGCGCCAGCAGCTTGGACTCTTTCGGTGGCACAGATACGCAGTATTTT.

This chain links TRBV19 with TRBJ2-5, with D perhaps TRBD1 or TRBD2 (6 bases each). The V gene's germline CDR1 is LNHDA and CDR2 SQIVND (reference sequence). The CDR3 is made up of 12 amino acids. The V end was cut by 5 bases, the J end by 4 bases, with 8 bases between. The CDR3 coding sequence is TGTGCCAGTAGTGGAGGGGGAGAGACCCAGTACTTC. Its protein is CASSGGGETQYF.

V is TRBV19 and J is TRBJ2-7; 10 positions agree with TRBD1. The CDR3 is made up of 15 amino acids. Germline V gives CDR1 LNHDA, CDR2 SQIVND (reference sequence). The ends lost 3 bases at V and 4 bases at J; junction bases unmatched: 6. In nucleotides, the CDR3 is TGTGCCAGTAGTATTCGACCGGGACAGGGGTACGAGCAGTACTTC. It translates to CASSIRPGQGYEQYF.

Only one count was recorded for this clone. The V call is TRBV15, the J call TRBJ2-2; D call uncertain. With 1 base removed from V and 6 bases from J, the gap between germline ends came to 3 bases. The CDR3 consists of 12 residues. Germline V gene lookup returns CDR1 LNHNV and CDR2 YYDKDF (reference sequence). The CDR3, as DNA: TGTGCCACCAGCAGAGGTTCCGGGGAGCTGTTTTTT. This translates into CATSRGSGELFF.